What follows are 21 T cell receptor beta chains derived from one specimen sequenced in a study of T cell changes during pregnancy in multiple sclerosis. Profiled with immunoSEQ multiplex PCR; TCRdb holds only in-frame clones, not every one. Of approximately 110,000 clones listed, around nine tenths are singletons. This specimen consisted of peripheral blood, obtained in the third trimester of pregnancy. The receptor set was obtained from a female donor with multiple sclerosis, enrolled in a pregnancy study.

CDR3 sequence: CASSFQARGTEAFF. The DNA of the CDR3 is TGCGCCAGCTCTTTTCAGGCCAGGGGCACTGAAGCTTTCTTT. V gene TRBV5-1 combines with J gene TRBJ1-1; D is perhaps TRBD1 (6 bases). CDR1 and CDR2 (germline): SGHRS, YFSETQ. Deletions cut 7 bases from V and 4 bases from J, with 17 bases between. The CDR3 has 14 residues.

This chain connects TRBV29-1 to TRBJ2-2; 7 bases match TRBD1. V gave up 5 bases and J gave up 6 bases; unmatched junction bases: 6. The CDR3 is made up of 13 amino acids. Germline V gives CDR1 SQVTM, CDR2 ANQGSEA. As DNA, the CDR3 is TGCAGCGTTATCCCCCAGGGGGCCGGGGAGCTGTTTTTT. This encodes CSVIPQGAGELFF.

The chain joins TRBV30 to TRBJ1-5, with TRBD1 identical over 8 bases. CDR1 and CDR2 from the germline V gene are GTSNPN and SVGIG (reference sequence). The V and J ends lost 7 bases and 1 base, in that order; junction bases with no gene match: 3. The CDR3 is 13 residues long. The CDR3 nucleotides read TGTGCCTTCAGACAGGGGAGCAATCAGCCCCAGCATTTT. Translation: CAFRQGSNQPQHF.

The CDR3 DNA reads TGCGCCAGCAGCTACGGTAGCGGGGAGACCCAGTACTTC. Protein product: CASSYGSGETQYF. The V gene is TRBV5-1, the J gene TRBJ2-5; 7 nucleotides agree with TRBD2. After removal of 3 bases from V and 5 bases from J, the junction contained 4 bases not matched to a gene. Germline V gives CDR1 SGHRS, CDR2 YFSETQ. The CDR3 sequence is 13 residues long.

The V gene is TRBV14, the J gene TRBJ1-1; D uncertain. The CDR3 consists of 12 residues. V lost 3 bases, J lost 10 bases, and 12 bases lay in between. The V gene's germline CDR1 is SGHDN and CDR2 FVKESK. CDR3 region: CASSHSTEGAFF. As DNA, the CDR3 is TGTGCCAGCAGCCACTCGACCGAGGGAGCTTTCTTT.

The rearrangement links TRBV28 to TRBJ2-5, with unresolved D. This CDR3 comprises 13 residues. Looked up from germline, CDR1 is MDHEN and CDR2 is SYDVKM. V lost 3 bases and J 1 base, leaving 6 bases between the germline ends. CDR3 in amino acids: CASSFSGQETQYF. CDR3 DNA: TGTGCCAGCAGTTTTTCAGGCCAAGAGACCCAGTACTTC.

The DNA of the CDR3 is TGTGCCAGCAGTTCGACTAGCGGGAGAGTCTTGGGCGGGGAGCTGTTTTTT. This gives the protein CASSSTSGRVLGGELFF. The gene calls are TRBV27 and TRBJ2-2; 12 bases fit TRBD2. The V and J ends lost 4 bases and 7 bases, in that order; junction bases with no gene match: 10. Germline V gene lookup returns CDR1 MNHEY and CDR2 SMNVEV (reference sequence). CDR3 length: 17 residues.

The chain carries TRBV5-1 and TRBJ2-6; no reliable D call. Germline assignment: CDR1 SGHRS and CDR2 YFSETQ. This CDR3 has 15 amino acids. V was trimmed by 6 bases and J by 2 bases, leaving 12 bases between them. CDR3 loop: CASTGEGAGANVLTF. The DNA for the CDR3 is TGCGCCAGCACCGGCGAAGGAGCTGGGGCCAACGTCCTGACTTTC.

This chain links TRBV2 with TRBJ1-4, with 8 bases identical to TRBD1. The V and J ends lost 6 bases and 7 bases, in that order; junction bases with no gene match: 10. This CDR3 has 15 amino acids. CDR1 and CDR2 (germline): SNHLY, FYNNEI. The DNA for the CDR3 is TGTGCCAGCAGGGAAACCGGGACAGGTTTTGAAAAACTGTTTTTT. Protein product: CASRETGTGFEKLFF.

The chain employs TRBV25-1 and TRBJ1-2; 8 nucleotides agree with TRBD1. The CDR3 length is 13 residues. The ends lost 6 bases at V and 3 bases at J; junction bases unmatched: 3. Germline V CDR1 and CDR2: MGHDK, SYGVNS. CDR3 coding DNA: TGTGCCAGCAGAGCAGGGGGCCACTATGGCTACACCTTC. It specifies CASRAGGHYGYTF.

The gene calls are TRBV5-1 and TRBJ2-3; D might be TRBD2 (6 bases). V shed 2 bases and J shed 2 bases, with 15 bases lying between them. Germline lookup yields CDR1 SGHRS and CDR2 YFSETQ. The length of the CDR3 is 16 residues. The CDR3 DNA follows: TGCGCCAGCAGCTTAGGTGGGGGGTCGGCCACAGATACGCAGTATTTT. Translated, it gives CASSLGGGSATDTQYF.

This chain's CDR3 is CASVPGQALNYGYTF. CDR3 DNA: TGTGCCAGTGTCCCCGGACAGGCCTTAAACTATGGCTACACCTTC. V is TRBV28 and J is TRBJ1-2; 7 bases match TRBD1. The CDR3 extends over 15 amino acids. CDR1 is MDHEN and CDR2 is SYDVKM in the germline V gene. With V trimmed by 9 bases and J by 2 bases, 12 bases remained unmatched.

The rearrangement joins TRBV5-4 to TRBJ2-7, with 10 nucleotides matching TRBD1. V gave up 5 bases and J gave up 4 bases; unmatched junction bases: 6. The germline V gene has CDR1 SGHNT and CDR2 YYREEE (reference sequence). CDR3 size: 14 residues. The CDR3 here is CASRPDRGRYEQYF. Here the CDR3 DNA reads TGTGCCAGCAGGCCTGACAGGGGGCGATACGAGCAGTACTTC.

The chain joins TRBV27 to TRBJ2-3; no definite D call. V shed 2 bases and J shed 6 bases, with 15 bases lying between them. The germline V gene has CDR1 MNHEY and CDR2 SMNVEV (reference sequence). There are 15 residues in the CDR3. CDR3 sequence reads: CASSLRALRGDTQYF. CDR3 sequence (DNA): TGTGCCAGCAGTTTAAGAGCTCTTAGAGGCGATACGCAGTATTTT.

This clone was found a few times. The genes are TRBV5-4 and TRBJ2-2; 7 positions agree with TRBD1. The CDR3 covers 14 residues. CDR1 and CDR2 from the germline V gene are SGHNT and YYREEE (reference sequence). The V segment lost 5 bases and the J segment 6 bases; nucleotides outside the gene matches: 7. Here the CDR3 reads CASRAGQAAGELFF. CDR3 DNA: TGTGCCAGCAGGGCTGGACAGGCAGCCGGGGAGCTGTTTTTT.

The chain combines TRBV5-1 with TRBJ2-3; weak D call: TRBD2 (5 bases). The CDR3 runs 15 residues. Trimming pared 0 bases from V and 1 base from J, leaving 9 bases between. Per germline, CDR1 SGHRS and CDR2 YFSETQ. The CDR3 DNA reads TGCGCCAGCAGCTTGGCAGCGGAGGGCACAGATACGCAGTATTTT. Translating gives CASSLAAEGTDTQYF. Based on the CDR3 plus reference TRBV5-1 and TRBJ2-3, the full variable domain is KAGVTQTPRYLIKTRGQQVTLSCSPISGHRSVSWYQQTPGQGLQFLFEYFSETQRNKGNFPGRFSGRQFSNSRSEMNVSTLELGDSALYLCASSLAAEGTDTQYFGPGTRLTVL.

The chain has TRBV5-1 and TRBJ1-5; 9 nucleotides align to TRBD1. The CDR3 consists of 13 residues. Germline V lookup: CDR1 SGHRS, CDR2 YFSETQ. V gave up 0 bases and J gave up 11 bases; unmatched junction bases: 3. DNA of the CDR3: TGCGCCAGCAGCTTGGACAGGACAGGGGCCCAGCATTTT. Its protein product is CASSLDRTGAQHF.

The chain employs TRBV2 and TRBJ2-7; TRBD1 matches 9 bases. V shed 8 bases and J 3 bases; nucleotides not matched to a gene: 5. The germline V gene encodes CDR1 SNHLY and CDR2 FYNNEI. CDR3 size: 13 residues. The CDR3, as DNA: TGTGCCAGCGAGGGGACAGGGTTCTACGAGCAGTACTTC. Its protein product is CASEGTGFYEQYF.

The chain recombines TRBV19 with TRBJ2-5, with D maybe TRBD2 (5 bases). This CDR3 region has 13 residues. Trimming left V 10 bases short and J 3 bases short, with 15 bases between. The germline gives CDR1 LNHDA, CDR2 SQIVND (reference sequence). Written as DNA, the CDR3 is TGTGCCATTCCCTCACCCGGGGAAGAGACCCAGTACTTC. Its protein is CAIPSPGEETQYF.

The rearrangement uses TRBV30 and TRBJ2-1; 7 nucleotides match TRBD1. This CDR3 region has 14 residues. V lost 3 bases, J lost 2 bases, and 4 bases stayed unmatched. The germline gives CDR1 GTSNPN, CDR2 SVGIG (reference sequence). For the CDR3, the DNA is TGTGCCTGGAGCCGGGACAGAACCTACAATGAGCAGTTCTTC. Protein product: CAWSRDRTYNEQFF. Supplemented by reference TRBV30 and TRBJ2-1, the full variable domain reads SQTIHQWPATLVQPVGSPLSLECTVEGTSNPNLYWYRQAAGRGLQLLFYSVGIGQISSEVPQNLSASRPQDRQFILSSKKLLLSDSGFYLCAWSRDRTYNEQFFGPGTRLTVL.

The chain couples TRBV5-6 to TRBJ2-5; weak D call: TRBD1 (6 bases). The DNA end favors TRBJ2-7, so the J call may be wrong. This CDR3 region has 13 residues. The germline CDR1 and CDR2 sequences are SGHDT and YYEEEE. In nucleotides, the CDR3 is TGTGCCAGCAGCCCCACAGGGTTGTACGAGCAGTACTTC. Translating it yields CASSPTGLYEQYF.